This T cell receptor beta chain emerged from a study of T cells in Graves' hyperthyroidism and ophthalmopathy. Study-level points and caveats: By a 13 V-J model, ophthalmopathy was set apart from stable hyperthyroidism.

RNA transcripts gave rise to amplified TCR beta CDR3 regions. The HTBI primer set was used in a first-round RT-PCR of the TCR CDR3. TCRdb ran MiXCR on the multiplex PCR reads and lists one entry per CDR3 protein. The sample lists about 570,000 distinct CDR3 sequences, around 45% occurring once. This clonotype was recorded at least ten times. Its antigen is not identified. This receptor was obtained from an adult woman with Graves' disease, either hyperthyroidism or ophthalmopathy (not recorded which). Sequenced: peripheral blood or thyroid tissue (not recorded which).

The CDR3 DNA reads as TGTGCCAGCAGCTTATCGGACAGACACACTGAAGCTTTCTTT. This encodes CASSLSDRHTEAFF. The chain joins TRBV7-2 to TRBJ1-1; possible D gene TRBD1, 6 bases. Trimming pared 2 bases from V and 3 bases from J, leaving 10 bases between. CDR1 is SGHTA, CDR2 FQGNSA, per germline. The CDR3 spans 14 residues. Supplemented by reference TRBV7-2 and TRBJ1-1, the full variable domain reads GAGVSQSPSNKVTEKGKDVELRCDPISGHTALYWYRQSLGQGLEFLIYFQGNSAPDKSGLPSDRFSAERTGGSVSTLTIQRTQQEDSAVYLCASSLSDRHTEAFFGQGTRLTVV.